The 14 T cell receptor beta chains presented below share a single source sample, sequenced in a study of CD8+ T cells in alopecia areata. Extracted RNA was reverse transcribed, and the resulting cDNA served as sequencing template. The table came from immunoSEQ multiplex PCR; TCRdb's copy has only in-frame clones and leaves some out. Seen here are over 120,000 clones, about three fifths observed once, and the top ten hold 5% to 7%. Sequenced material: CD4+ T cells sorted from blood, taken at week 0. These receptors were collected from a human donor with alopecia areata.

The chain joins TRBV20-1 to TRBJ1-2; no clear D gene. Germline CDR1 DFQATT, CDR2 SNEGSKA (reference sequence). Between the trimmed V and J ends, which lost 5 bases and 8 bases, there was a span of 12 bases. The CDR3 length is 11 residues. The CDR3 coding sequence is TGCAGTGCTCCCCGGGGTGCGGGCTACACCTTC. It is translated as CSAPRGAGYTF.

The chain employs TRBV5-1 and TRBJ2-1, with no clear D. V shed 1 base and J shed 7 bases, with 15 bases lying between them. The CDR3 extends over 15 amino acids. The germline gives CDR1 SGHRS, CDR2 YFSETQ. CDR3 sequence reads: CASSLNPTLGNEQFF. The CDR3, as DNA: TGCGCCAGCAGCTTGAATCCGACTCTGGGGAATGAGCAGTTCTTC.

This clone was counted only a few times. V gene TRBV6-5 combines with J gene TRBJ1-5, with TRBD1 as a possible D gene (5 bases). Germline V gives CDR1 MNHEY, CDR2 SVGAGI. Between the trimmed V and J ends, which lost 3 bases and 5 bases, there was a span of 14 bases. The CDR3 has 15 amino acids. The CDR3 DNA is TGTGCCAGCAGTTATCATCGAGGGGCTGATCAGCCCCAGCATTTT. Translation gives CASSYHRGADQPQHF.

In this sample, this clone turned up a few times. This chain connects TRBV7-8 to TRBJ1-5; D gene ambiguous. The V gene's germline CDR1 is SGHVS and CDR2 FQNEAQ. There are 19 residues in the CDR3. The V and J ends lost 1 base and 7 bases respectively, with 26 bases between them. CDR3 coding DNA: TGTGCCAGCAGCTTAGGGTACCTAGGGCAGTCCCTCGCCGAGCAGCCCCAGCATTTT. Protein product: CASSLGYLGQSLAEQPQHF.

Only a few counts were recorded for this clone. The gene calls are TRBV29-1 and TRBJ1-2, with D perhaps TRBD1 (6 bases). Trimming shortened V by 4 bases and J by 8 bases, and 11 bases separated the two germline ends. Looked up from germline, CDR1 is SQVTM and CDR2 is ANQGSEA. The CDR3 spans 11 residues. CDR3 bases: TGCAGCGTTGGGACCGGGGGCGGCTACACCTTC. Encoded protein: CSVGTGGGYTF. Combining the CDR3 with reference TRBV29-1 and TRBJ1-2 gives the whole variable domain SAVISQKPSRDICQRGTSLTIQCQVDSQVTMMFWYRQQPGQSLTLIATANQGSEATYESGFVIDKFPISRPNLTFSTLTVSNMSPEDSSIYLCSVGTGGGYTFGSGTRLTVV.

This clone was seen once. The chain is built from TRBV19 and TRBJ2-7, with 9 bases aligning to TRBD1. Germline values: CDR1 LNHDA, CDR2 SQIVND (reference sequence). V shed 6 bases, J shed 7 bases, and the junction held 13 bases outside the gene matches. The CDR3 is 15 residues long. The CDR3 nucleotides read TGTGCCAGTAGCGTCCCGGGACAGGGCTTGCGGGAGCAGTACTTC. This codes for CASSVPGQGLREQYF.

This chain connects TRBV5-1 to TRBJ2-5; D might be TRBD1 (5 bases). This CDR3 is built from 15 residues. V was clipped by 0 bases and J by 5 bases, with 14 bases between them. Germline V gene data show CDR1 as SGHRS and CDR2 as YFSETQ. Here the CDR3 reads CASSLGQGSLETQYF. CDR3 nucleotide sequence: TGCGCCAGCAGCTTGGGGCAGGGTAGTCTTGAGACCCAGTACTTC.

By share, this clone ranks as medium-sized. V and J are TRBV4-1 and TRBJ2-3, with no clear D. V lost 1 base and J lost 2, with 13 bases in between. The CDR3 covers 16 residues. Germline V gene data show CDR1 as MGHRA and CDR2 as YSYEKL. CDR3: CASSQVNLVVTDTQYF. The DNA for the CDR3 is TGCGCCAGCAGCCAAGTAAATCTGGTCGTCACAGATACGCAGTATTTT.

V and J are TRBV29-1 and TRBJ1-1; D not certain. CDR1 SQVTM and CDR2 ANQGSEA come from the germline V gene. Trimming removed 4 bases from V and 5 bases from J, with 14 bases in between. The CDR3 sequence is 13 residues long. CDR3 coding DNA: TGCAGCGTTGTAGGGAGCGGGGAAACTGAAGCTTTCTTT. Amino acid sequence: CSVVGSGETEAFF.

CDR3 region: CATGGTTEAFF. CDR3 coding DNA: TGTGCCACCGGGGGCACGACTGAAGCTTTCTTT. The chain employs TRBV6-5 and TRBJ1-1; TRBD1 is a possible D gene (6 bases). The CDR3 is made up of 11 amino acids. Germline V gene sequence: CDR1 MNHEY, CDR2 SVGAGI. V was clipped by 10 bases and J by 5 bases, with 11 bases between them.

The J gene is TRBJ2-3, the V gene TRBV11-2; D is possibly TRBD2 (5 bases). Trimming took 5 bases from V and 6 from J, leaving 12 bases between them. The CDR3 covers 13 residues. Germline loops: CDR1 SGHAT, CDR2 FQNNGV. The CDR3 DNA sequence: TGTGCCAGCAGCCGAGGACTGGAGGATACGCAGTATTTT. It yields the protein CASSRGLEDTQYF.

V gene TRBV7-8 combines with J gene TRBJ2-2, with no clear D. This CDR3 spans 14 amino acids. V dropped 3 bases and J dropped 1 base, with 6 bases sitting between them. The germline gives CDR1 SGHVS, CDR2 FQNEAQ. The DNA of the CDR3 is TGTGCCAGCAGCTTGTCCGTGAACACCGGGGAGCTGTTTTTT. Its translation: CASSLSVNTGELFF.

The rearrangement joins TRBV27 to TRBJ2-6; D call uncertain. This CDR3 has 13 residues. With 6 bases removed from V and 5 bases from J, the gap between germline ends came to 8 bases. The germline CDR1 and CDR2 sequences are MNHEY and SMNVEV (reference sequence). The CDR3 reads CASSQDRANVLTF. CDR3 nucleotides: TGTGCCAGCAGCCAAGACAGGGCCAACGTCCTGACTTTC.

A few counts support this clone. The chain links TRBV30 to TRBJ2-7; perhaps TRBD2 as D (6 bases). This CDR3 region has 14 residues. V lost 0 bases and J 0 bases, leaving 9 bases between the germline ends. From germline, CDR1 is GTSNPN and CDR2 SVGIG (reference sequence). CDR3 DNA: TGTGCCTGGAGTGTTGGAGGGAACTCCTACGAGCAGTACTTC. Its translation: CAWSVGGNSYEQYF.